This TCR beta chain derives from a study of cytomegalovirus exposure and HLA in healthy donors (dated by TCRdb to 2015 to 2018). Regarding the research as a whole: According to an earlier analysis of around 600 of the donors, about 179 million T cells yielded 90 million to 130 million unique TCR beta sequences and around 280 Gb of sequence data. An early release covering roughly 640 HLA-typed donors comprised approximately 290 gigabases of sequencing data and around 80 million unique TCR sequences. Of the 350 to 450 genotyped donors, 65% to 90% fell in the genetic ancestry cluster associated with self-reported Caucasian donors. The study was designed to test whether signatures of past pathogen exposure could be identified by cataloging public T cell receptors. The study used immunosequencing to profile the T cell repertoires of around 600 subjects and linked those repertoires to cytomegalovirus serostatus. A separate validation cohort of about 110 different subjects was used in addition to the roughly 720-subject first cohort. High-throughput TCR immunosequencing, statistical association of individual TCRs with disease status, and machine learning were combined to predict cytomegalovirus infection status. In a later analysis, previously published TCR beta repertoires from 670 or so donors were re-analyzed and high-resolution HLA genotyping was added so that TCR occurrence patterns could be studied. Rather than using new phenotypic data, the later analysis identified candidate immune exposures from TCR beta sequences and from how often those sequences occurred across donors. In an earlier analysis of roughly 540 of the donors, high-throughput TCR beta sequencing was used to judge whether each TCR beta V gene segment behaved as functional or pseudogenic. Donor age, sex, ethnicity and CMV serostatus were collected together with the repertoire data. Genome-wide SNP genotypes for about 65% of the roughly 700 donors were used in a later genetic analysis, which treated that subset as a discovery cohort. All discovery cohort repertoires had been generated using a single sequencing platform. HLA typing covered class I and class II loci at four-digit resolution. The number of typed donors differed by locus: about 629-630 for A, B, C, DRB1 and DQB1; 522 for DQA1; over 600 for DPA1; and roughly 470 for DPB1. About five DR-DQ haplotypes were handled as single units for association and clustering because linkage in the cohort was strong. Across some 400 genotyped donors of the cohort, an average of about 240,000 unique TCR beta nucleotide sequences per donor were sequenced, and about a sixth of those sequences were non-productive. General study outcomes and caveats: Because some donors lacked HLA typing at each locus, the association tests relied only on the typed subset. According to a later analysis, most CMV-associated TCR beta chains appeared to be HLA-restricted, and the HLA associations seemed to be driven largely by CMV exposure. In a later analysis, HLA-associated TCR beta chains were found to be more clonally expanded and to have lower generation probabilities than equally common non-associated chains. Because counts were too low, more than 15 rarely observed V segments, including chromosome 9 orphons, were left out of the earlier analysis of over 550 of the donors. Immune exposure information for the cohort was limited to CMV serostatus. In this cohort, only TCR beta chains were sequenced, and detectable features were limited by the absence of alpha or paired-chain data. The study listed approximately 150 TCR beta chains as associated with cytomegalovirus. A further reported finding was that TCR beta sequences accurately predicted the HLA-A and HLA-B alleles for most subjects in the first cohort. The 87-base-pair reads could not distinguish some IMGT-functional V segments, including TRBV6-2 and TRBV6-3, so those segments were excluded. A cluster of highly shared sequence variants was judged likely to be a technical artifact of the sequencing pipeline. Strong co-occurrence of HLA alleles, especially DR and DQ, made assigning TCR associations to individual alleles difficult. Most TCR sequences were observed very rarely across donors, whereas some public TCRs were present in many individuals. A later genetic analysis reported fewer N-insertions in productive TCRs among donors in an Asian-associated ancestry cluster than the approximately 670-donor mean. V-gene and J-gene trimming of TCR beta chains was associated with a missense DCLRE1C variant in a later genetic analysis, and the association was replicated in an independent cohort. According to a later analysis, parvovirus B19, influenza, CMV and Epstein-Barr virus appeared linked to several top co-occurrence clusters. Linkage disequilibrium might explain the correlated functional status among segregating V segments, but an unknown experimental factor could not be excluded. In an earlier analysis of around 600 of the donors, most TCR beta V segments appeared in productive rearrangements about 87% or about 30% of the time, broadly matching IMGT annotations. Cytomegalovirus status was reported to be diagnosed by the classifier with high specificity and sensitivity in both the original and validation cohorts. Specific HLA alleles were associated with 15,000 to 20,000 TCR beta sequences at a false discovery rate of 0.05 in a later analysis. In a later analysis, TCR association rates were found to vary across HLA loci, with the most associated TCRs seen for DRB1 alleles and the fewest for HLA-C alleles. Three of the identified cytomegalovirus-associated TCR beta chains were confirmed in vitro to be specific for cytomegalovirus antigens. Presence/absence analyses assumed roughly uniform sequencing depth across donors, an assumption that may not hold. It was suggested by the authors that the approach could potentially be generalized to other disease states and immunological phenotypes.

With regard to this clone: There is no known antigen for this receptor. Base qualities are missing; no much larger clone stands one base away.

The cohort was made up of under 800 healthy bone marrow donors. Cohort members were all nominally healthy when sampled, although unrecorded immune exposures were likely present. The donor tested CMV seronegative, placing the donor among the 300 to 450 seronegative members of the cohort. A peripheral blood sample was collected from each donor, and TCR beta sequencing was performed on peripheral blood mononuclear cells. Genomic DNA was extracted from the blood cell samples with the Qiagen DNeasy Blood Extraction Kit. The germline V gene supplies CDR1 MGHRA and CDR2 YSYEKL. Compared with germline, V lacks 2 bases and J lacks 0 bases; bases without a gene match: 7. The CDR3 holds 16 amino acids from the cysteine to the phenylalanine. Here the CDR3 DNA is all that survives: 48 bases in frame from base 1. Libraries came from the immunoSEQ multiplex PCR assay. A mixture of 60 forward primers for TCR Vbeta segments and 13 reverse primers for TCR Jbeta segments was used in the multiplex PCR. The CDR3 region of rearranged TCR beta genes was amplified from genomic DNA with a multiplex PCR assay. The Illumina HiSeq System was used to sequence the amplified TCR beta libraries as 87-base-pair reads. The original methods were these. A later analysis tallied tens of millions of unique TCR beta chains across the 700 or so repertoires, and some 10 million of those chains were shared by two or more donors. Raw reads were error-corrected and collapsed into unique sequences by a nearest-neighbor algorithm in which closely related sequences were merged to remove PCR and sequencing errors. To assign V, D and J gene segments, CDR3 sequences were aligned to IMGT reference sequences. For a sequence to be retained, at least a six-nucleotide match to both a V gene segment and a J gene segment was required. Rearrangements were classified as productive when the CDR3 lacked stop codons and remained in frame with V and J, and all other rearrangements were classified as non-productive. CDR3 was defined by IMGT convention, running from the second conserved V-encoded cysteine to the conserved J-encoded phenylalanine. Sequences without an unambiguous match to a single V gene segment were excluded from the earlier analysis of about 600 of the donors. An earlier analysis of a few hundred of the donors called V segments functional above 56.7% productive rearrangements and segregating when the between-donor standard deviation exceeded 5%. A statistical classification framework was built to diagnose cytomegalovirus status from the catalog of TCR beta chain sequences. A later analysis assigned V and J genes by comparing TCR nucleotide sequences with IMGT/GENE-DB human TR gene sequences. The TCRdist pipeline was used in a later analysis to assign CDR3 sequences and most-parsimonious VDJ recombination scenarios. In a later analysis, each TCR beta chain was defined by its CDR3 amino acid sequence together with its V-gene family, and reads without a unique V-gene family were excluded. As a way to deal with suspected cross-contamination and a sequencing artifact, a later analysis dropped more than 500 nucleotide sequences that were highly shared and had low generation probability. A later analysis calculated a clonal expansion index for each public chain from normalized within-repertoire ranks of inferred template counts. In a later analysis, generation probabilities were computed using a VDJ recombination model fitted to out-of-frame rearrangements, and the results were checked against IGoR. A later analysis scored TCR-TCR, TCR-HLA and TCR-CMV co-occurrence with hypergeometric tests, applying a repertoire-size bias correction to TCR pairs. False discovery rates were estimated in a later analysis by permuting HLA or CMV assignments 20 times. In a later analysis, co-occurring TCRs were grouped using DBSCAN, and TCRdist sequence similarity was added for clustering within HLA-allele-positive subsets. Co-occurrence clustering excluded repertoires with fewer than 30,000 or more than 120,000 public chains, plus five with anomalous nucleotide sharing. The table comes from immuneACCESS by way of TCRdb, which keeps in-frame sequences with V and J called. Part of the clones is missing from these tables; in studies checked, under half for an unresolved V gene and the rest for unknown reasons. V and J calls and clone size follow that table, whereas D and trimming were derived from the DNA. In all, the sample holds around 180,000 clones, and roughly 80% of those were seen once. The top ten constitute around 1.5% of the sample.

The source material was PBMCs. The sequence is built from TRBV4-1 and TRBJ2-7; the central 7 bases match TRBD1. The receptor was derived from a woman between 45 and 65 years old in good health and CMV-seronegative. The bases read TGCGCCAGCAGCCAAATACAGGGGATTGGCTCCTACGAGCAGTACTTC. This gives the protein CASSQIQGIGSYEQYF.